One and the same sample provided the 5 T cell receptor beta chains below, sequenced in a study of vaccination and CD4 T cells after COVID-19. The Oncomine TCR Beta short-read assay sequenced DNA from cultured CD4+ T cells. TCRdb re-called the PCR reads with MiXCR, one entry per CDR3 protein. The sample has 15,000 to 20,000 distinct CDR3 sequences; roughly half are singletons. These TCRs are of unknown antigen specificity. Treatment here: roughly 10-day PBMC culture with coronavirus spike peptide pools or control peptides (ViraFEST assay). The source material was CD4+ T cells from blood, cultured in vitro. These receptors were obtained from a human donor who had recovered from COVID-19.

The chain employs TRBV7-9 and TRBJ1-4; the D gene is possibly TRBD1 (6 bases). Germline V gene sequence: CDR1 SEHNR, CDR2 FQNEAQ (reference sequence). The CDR3 has 15 amino acids. The V end was cut by 5 bases, the J end by 2 bases, with 12 bases between. CDR3 region: CASSPGDTTNEKLFF. In DNA form, the CDR3 reads TGTGCCAGCAGCCCCGGGGACACCACTAATGAAAAACTGTTTTTT.

The genes are TRBV20-1 and TRBJ2-3; D is unclear. Germline loops: CDR1 DFQATT, CDR2 SNEGSKA (reference sequence). V was cut by 4 bases and J by 0 bases, with 14 bases left in between. The CDR3 consists of 15 residues. This CDR3 reads CSATRTGFSTDTQYF. The CDR3 DNA reads TGCAGTGCTACTCGGACCGGTTTTAGCACAGATACGCAGTATTTT.

V gene TRBV19 combines with J gene TRBJ1-6, with a possible D match to TRBD1 (6 bases). This CDR3 spans 18 amino acids. With 7 bases removed from V and 8 bases from J, the gap between germline ends came to 27 bases. Germline V gene sequence: CDR1 LNHDA, CDR2 SQIVND (reference sequence). The DNA for the CDR3 is TGTGCCAGTAAGGGGGAGAGGGGCGTGGGGGATATTGATTCACCCCTCCACTTT. This gives the protein CASKGERGVGDIDSPLHF. The variable domain in full, with the rest retrieved from reference TRBV19 and TRBJ1-6, is DGGITQSPKYLFRKEGQNVTLSCEQNLNHDAMYWYRQDPGQGLRLIYYSQIVNDFQKGDIAEGYSVSREKKESFPLTVTSAQKNPTAFYLCASKGERGVGDIDSPLHFGNGTRLTVT.

The chain joins TRBV7-9 to TRBJ1-1; D perhaps matches TRBD1 (5 bases). Trimming stripped 3 bases from V and 4 bases from J, with 9 bases between. Germline-derived CDR1 and CDR2 are SEHNR and FQNEAQ (reference sequence). This CDR3 spans 13 amino acids. DNA of the CDR3: TGTGCCAGCAGCTTGGAGGGGACCACTGAAGCTTTCTTT. It codes for CASSLEGTTEAFF.

The V and J genes are TRBV12-3 or TRBV12-4 and TRBJ1-1, with TRBD1 as a possible D gene (6 bases). The length of the CDR3 is 14 residues. V gave up 7 bases and J gave up 0 bases, with 12 bases separating them. The CDR3 DNA reads TGTGCCAGCAACTTGGACAGAATGAACACTGAAGCTTTCTTT. Amino acids: CASNLDRMNTEAFF.